The subject of this entry is one T cell receptor beta chain. PCR primers comprised 60 Vbeta and 13 Jbeta primers. Sequencing used immunoSEQ multiplex PCR; TCRdb keeps in-frame clones, though not all of them. In total, the table holds 150,000 to 200,000 clones. The data were taken from a study of cytomegalovirus exposure and HLA in healthy donors. Study context: There were some 380 genotyped donors. Of these, about 80% fell in the genetic ancestry cluster associated with self-reported Caucasian donors.

Germline values: CDR1 SNHLY, CDR2 FYNNEI. This CDR3 is 12 amino acids long. The trim removed 5 bases at V and 6 bases at J, leaving 2 bases unmatched. Sample: PBMCs. The receptor's source is a woman aged 60-75 years in good health and CMV-seronegative. V and J are TRBV2 and TRBJ1-1; TRBD1 matches 8 bases. The CDR3 DNA reads as TGTGCCAGCAGTTTACAGGGGGCTGAAGCTTTCTTT. Amino acids: CASSLQGAEAFF. Full variable domain (rest looked up from reference TRBV2 and TRBJ1-1): EPEVTQTPSHQVTQMGQEVILRCVPISNHLYFYWYRQILGQKVEFLVSFYNNEISEKSEIFDDQFSVERPDGSNFTLKIRSTKLEDSAMYFCASSLQGAEAFFGQGTRLTVV.